The 9 T cell receptor beta chains reported below all come from one sample, sequenced in a study of graft-versus-host responses after intestinal transplantation. No antigen is known for these receptors. Sequencing was performed with immunoSEQ multiplex PCR; in TCRdb, only in-frame clones are kept and a portion is missing. This table has fewer than 90,000 clones, about 95% appearing once. The sample here was unstimulated CD4+ T cells sorted from spleen or lymph node cells, taken before transplant. The receptors derive from a human donor who was the organ donor for an intestinal transplant.

The rearrangement uses TRBV7-3 and TRBJ2-5; 8 bases map to TRBD2. CDR1 and CDR2 (germline): SGHTA, FQGTGA. Germline trimming cut 1 base from V and 2 bases from J; bases unmatched to any gene: 0. The length of the CDR3 is 14 residues. CDR3 nucleotide sequence: TGTGCCAGCAGCTTAAGCGGGGGGCAAGAGACCCAGTACTTC. The encoded protein is CASSLSGGQETQYF.

The chain joins TRBV9 to TRBJ2-5; possibly TRBD1 for D (6 bases). The germline gives CDR1 SGDLS, CDR2 YYNGEE. The CDR3 spans 15 residues. Trimming pared 4 bases from V and 2 bases from J, leaving 15 bases between. The CDR3 bases are TGTGCCAGCAGCCCCAACGACAGGAGTCAAGAGACCCAGTACTTC. This gives the protein CASSPNDRSQETQYF.

The rearrangement links TRBV5-6 to TRBJ2-3; D unclear. CDR1 is SGHDT and CDR2 is YYEEEE in the germline V gene. V lost 1 base, J lost 2 bases, and 5 bases lay in between. The CDR3 has 13 amino acids. CDR3 region: CASSLYLTDTQYF. The CDR3 DNA reads TGTGCCAGCAGCTTGTATCTCACAGATACGCAGTATTTT.

The chain is built from TRBV29-1 and TRBJ2-3; maybe TRBD2 (6 bases). Germline V gives CDR1 SQVTM, CDR2 ANQGSEA. The CDR3 is 15 residues long. Trimming left V 5 bases short and J 2 bases short, with 17 bases between. The CDR3 DNA reads TGCAGCGTTACCAGACTAGTGGCCCACACAGATACGCAGTATTTT. This gives the protein CSVTRLVAHTDTQYF.

This clone was seen more than once but under ten times. The genes are TRBV4-3 and TRBJ1-1; D unresolved. The ends were cut back, 3 bases at V and 0 bases at J, with 8 bases in the middle. Germline V gene lookup returns CDR1 LGHNA and CDR2 YSLEER. This CDR3 has 14 amino acids. The CDR3 is CASSQLQLNTEAFF. The CDR3 nucleotides read TGCGCCAGCAGCCAGTTACAGCTGAACACTGAAGCTTTCTTT.

The rearrangement uses TRBV14 and TRBJ2-3; a weak D match, TRBD2 (6 bases). This CDR3 is built from 14 residues. Germline V gene data show CDR1 as SGHDN and CDR2 as FVKESK. V gave up 4 bases and J gave up 0 bases, with 8 bases separating them. The CDR3, as DNA: TGTGCCAGCAGCCCGACTAGGAGCACAGATACGCAGTATTTT. This translates into CASSPTRSTDTQYF.

The J gene is TRBJ2-1, the V gene TRBV6-6; D is possibly TRBD2 (5 bases). The germline gives CDR1 MNHNY, CDR2 SVGAGI (reference sequence). The CDR3 has 14 residues. V was shortened by 4 bases and J by 9 bases, with 16 bases between the two germline ends. The CDR3 bases are TGTGCCAGCAGTTCGAACAGCGGAATCGGTGAGCAGTTCTTC. Its translation is CASSSNSGIGEQFF.

The chain links TRBV19 to TRBJ2-7, with TRBD1 identical over 11 bases. From germline, CDR1 is LNHDA and CDR2 SQIVND (reference sequence). V lost 6 bases to trimming and J lost 5 bases; unmatched junction nucleotides: 9. The length of the CDR3 is 15 residues. In nucleotides, the CDR3 is TGTGCCAGTAGACGGAACGGACAGGGGGCCCACGAGCAGTACTTC. It is translated as CASRRNGQGAHEQYF.

The V and J genes are TRBV28 and TRBJ2-6, with 7 positions matching TRBD1. V dropped 6 bases and J dropped 2; count of bases not matched to a gene: 13. CDR1 is MDHEN and CDR2 is SYDVKM in the germline V gene. The CDR3 runs 18 residues. CDR3 region: CASRAVGQLSAGANVLTF. The DNA of the CDR3 is TGTGCCAGCAGAGCCGTGGGACAGTTAAGTGCTGGGGCCAACGTCCTGACTTTC.